This T cell receptor (beta chain) was identified in a study of T-cell memory formation after mild COVID-19. For the study at large: Clustering of TCRs was largely donor specific.

This clonotype has a handful of counts. The antigen is undetermined. Study-wide findings and caveats: Some clones that responded turned up in pre-infection memory, which suggests that cross-reactive memory joined in. The study found balanced CD4/CD8 in clones contracting day 15 to 85 and a CD4+ lean in later expanders. CD4+ clones that contracted lay mainly in CM and EM; CD8+ ones lay in EMRA.

Germline values: CDR1 KGHSH, CDR2 LQKENI. CDR3 length equals 13 residues. Trimming pared 1 base from V and 5 bases from J, leaving 8 bases between. TCRdb independently ran MiXCR on the 5' RACE reads; one entry per CDR3 protein. The table records roughly 150,000 distinct CDR3 sequences, more than 14% of them present only once. The sequence was obtained from an adult woman who had mild COVID-19 (a few samples of this study predate the infection). Cell type and time point are not known. The chain recombines TRBV18 with TRBJ2-5; D is uncertain. The sequenced sample was PBMCs or a T cell subset sorted from them (not recorded which). The CDR3 region has the DNA TGTGCCAGCTCACCACGTAGCACGGAGACCCAGTACTTC. Protein product: CASSPRSTETQYF.